The 3 T cell receptor beta chains below all came from one sample that was sequenced in a study of cytomegalovirus exposure and HLA in healthy donors. The study ran its PCR with 60 Vbeta and 13 Jbeta primers. Profiled with immunoSEQ multiplex PCR; TCRdb holds only in-frame clones, not every one. The repertoire table contains roughly 34,000 clones. Sequences were obtained from PBMCs. The receptors derive from a middle-aged man in good health and CMV-seronegative.

The rearrangement uses TRBV9 and TRBJ1-2; a possible D gene is TRBD1 (6 bases). The CDR3 is made up of 16 amino acids. The germline CDR1 and CDR2 sequences are SGDLS and YYNGEE. V gave up 3 bases and J gave up 4 bases, with 19 bases separating them. Written as DNA, the CDR3 is TGTGCCAGCAGCGCCCCGGACGGGGGGCTGAGCTATGGCTACACCTTC. Its translation is CASSAPDGGLSYGYTF.

V usage is TRBV6-5 and J usage is TRBJ2-2; TRBD2 agrees at 10 bases. Germline V gene lookup returns CDR1 MNHEY and CDR2 SVGAGI. The CDR3 runs to 15 residues. With 4 bases clipped from V and 1 base from J, the junction kept 0 bases outside the gene matches. The CDR3 here is CASSWTSGNTGELFF. CDR3 in DNA: TGTGCCAGCAGTTGGACTAGCGGGAACACCGGGGAGCTGTTTTTT.

This chain links TRBV6-5 with TRBJ2-7; TRBD2 is a possible D gene (6 bases). CDR3 length equals 15 residues. Deletions cut 2 bases from V and 6 bases from J, with 17 bases between. The germline V gene encodes CDR1 MNHEY and CDR2 SVGAGI. The CDR3 reads CASSYTGRGVFEQYF. The CDR3 bases are TGTGCCAGCAGTTACACCGGACGCGGGGTTTTCGAGCAGTACTTC.